The 9 T cell receptor beta chains listed next were all sequenced from one sample in a study of shared clonotypes between healthy human individuals. The protocol was immunoSEQ multiplex PCR, while the TCRdb copy is restricted to in-frame clones and leaves out a portion. The repertoire includes approximately 2.3 million clones, 93% of them detected once, and 0.3% to 0.4% sits in the top ten. The sample taken for sequencing was naive CD4+ T cells from PBMCs. Regarding subset: CD45RA+ positively selected. Source of these receptors: a man aged 18 to 35 in good health. Some clones in this sample may be carry-over from other donors' samples.

V is TRBV28 and J is TRBJ1-1; unclear D gene. V lost 4 bases to trimming and J lost 3 bases, with 6 bases between them. The CDR3 spans 12 residues. Germline values: CDR1 MDHEN, CDR2 SYDVKM. This CDR3 reads CASSSPYTEAFF. The CDR3 nucleotides are TGTGCCAGCAGTTCTCCGTACACTGAAGCTTTCTTT.

The chain joins TRBV2 to TRBJ2-7, with D tentatively TRBD1 (5 bases). V was cut by 8 bases and J by 0 bases, with 17 bases left in between. Germline V lookup: CDR1 SNHLY, CDR2 FYNNEI. The CDR3 sequence is 15 residues long. The CDR3 DNA follows: TGTGCCAGCGAGTCCCTTCAGGGAATCTCCTACGAGCAGTACTTC. Protein sequence: CASESLQGISYEQYF.

The chain combines TRBV5-1 with TRBJ1-2; tentative D call: TRBD1 (5 bases). The V end was cut by 0 bases, the J end by 6 bases, with 12 bases between. Germline CDR1 is SGHRS and CDR2 is YFSETQ. This CDR3 has 14 amino acids. The DNA of the CDR3 is TGCGCCAGCAGCTTGGGAGGCAGGGTTCATGGCTACACCTTC. Translation: CASSLGGRVHGYTF.

The chain joins TRBV28 to TRBJ1-2, with D possibly being TRBD1 (5 bases). Germline values: CDR1 MDHEN, CDR2 SYDVKM. Between the trimmed V and J ends, which lost 2 bases and 5 bases, there was a span of 12 bases. The CDR3 loop spans 14 amino acids. Here the CDR3 reads CASSLLGELYGYTF. In nucleotides, the CDR3 is TGTGCCAGCAGTTTACTGGGGGAACTTTATGGCTACACCTTC.

The genes are TRBV27 and TRBJ2-3; no firm D call. V gave up 3 bases and J gave up 5 bases, with 3 bases separating them. Germline assignment: CDR1 MNHEY and CDR2 SMNVEV (reference sequence). The CDR3 contains 11 residues. CDR3 sequence: CASSFGDTQYF. CDR3 coding DNA: TGTGCCAGCAGTTTTGGAGATACGCAGTATTTT.

V usage is TRBV10-3 and J usage is TRBJ2-3, with TRBD1 matching 9 bases. V trimming: 5 bases; J trimming: 0 bases; junction bases outside the gene matches: 9. The CDR3 spans 17 residues. Germline V lookup: CDR1 ENHRY, CDR2 SYGVKD. The CDR3 here is CAISFYRDRASTDTQYF. CDR3 sequence (DNA): TGTGCCATCAGTTTTTACCGGGACAGGGCGAGCACAGATACGCAGTATTTT.

The CDR3 protein is CASSAGTGSYEQYF. As DNA, the CDR3 is TGTGCCAGCAGCGCCGGGACAGGCTCCTACGAGCAGTACTTC. The V call is TRBV6-5, the J call TRBJ2-7; the match to TRBD1 covers 8 bases. This CDR3 has 14 residues. The J segment lost 0 bases and the V segment lost 6 bases, leaving 4 bases of the junction unmatched. The germline V gene encodes CDR1 MNHEY and CDR2 SVGAGI.

J is TRBJ2-1 and V is TRBV28; 14 bases match TRBD2. With V trimmed by 5 bases and J by 7 bases, 4 bases remained unmatched. In germline, CDR1 is MDHEN, CDR2 SYDVKM. The CDR3 length is 15 residues. CDR3 loop: CASSRGTSGRNEQFF. CDR3 sequence (DNA): TGTGCCAGCAGTCGCGGGACTAGCGGGAGAAATGAGCAGTTCTTC.

The rearrangement uses TRBV30 and TRBJ1-5; 10 positions agree with TRBD1. The CDR3 spans 16 residues. CDR1 GTSNPN and CDR2 SVGIG come from the germline V gene (reference sequence). V trimming: 5 bases; J trimming: 4 bases; junction bases outside the gene matches: 11. CDR3 loop: CAWEEGGTGANQPQHF. The CDR3 region has the DNA TGTGCCTGGGAAGAGGGGGGGACAGGGGCTAATCAGCCCCAGCATTTT.